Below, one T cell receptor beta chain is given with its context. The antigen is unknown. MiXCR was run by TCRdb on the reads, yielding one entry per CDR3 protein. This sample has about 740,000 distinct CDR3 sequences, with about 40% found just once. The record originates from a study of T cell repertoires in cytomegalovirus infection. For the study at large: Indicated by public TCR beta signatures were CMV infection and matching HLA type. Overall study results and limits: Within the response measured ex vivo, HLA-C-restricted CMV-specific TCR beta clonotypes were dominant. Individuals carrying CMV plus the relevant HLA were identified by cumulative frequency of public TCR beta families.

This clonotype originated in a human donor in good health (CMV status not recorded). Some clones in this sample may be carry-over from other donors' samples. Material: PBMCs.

DNA for the CDR3: TGTGCCAGCTCACCCGTGGAGTTGGGAAACGAGCAGTACTTC. Amino acid sequence: CASSPVELGNEQYF. This chain uses TRBV18 with TRBJ2-7; no clear D gene. V was shortened by 3 bases and J by 5 bases, with 14 bases between the two germline ends. Germline V gives CDR1 KGHSH, CDR2 LQKENI. The CDR3 consists of 14 residues. The full variable domain, with the rest looked up from reference TRBV18 and TRBJ2-7, is NAGVMQNPRHLVRRRGQEARLRCSPMKGHSHVYWYRQLPEEGLKFMVYLQKENIIDESGMPKERFSAEFPKEGPSILRIQQVVRGDSAAYFCASSPVELGNEQYFGPGTRLTVT.